The 19 T cell receptor beta chains below all came from one sample that was sequenced in a study of cytomegalovirus exposure and HLA in healthy donors. The study ran its PCR with 60 Vbeta and 13 Jbeta primers. Clones were sequenced by immunoSEQ multiplex PCR, and TCRdb holds only the in-frame ones, with some missing. This repertoire includes 130,000 or so clones. What was sequenced was PBMCs. The receptors were gathered from a woman in her thirties or forties in good health and CMV-seronegative.

The CDR3 sequence: CASSARTGGYEKLFF. CDR3 bases: TGTGCCAGCAGTGCCCGGACAGGGGGCTATGAAAAACTGTTTTTT. The rearrangement joins TRBV25-1 to TRBJ1-4; 11 nucleotides agree with TRBD1. The CDR3 is made up of 15 amino acids. Per the germline V gene, CDR1 is MGHDK and CDR2 is SYGVNS. V gave up 4 bases and J gave up 6 bases; unmatched junction bases: 4.

The V call is TRBV5-1, the J call TRBJ2-3, with 7 nucleotides matching TRBD1. Germline V gene sequence: CDR1 SGHRS, CDR2 YFSETQ. The J segment lost 1 base and the V segment lost 3 bases, leaving 8 bases of the junction unmatched. CDR3 length equals 16 residues. For the CDR3, the DNA is TGCGCCAGCAGCTCTTTCAGACAGGGCGGCACAGATACGCAGTATTTT. As protein: CASSSFRQGGTDTQYF.

V and J are TRBV6-6 and TRBJ2-7; TRBD2 matches at 7 bases. This CDR3 comprises 13 residues. The germline V gene encodes CDR1 MNHNY and CDR2 SVGAGI (reference sequence). The V gene end was trimmed by 4 bases and the J gene end by 5 bases; junction bases not matched to a gene: 5. This CDR3 is CASSWGLNNEQYV. Written as DNA, the CDR3 is TGTGCCAGCAGTTGGGGACTAAACAACGAGCAGTACGTC.

The gene calls are TRBV19 and TRBJ1-2; 7 bases fit TRBD1. The CDR3 is 13 residues long. With 5 bases clipped from V and 2 bases from J, the junction kept 2 bases outside the gene matches. Germline values: CDR1 LNHDA, CDR2 SQIVND (reference sequence). As DNA, the CDR3 is TGTGCCAGTAGTCGGGACAGAAACTATGGCTACACCTTC. This codes for CASSRDRNYGYTF.

The chain recombines TRBV2 with TRBJ2-2, with TRBD2 matching over 7 bases. Losses at the gene ends were 3 bases for V and 7 bases for J; bases not matched to a gene: 8. This CDR3 region has 15 residues. CDR1 and CDR2 (germline): SNHLY, FYNNEI. CDR3: CASSDRGTTGGELFF. CDR3 DNA: TGTGCCAGCAGTGACCGCGGGACTACCGGCGGGGAGCTGTTTTTT.

The chain joins TRBV6-1 to TRBJ2-2; D might be TRBD1 (6 bases). The ends were cut back, 3 bases at V and 4 bases at J, with 9 bases in the middle. The CDR3 sequence is 14 residues long. Looked up from germline, CDR1 is MNHNS and CDR2 is SASEGT. The CDR3 DNA sequence: TGTGCCAGCAGTGATCAGGGGTTCACCGGGGAGCTGTTTTTT. It specifies CASSDQGFTGELFF.

V gene TRBV25-1 combines with J gene TRBJ2-2; D not certain. The CDR3 extends over 11 amino acids. Per germline, CDR1 MGHDK and CDR2 SYGVNS. Trimming removed 6 bases at V and 5 bases at J, with 4 bases between. The CDR3 nucleotides are TGTGCCAGCAGAGAGACCGGGGAGCTGTTTTTT. This translates into CASRETGELFF.

CDR3 region: CASSSQGAYGNTIYF. The CDR3 bases are TGTGCCAGCAGCTCACAGGGGGCTTATGGAAACACCATATATTTT. The genes are TRBV7-9 and TRBJ1-3; 9 bases fit TRBD1. Germline CDR1 and CDR2: SEHNR and FQNEAQ (reference sequence). The V segment lost 4 bases and the J segment 3 bases; nucleotides outside the gene matches: 4. This CDR3 comprises 15 residues.

As concerns this clone: The same CDR3 can be traced to other DNA sequences in this sample. This sequence joins TRBV7-3 and TRBJ1-2, with D maybe TRBD1 (6 bases). V gave up 2 bases and J gave up 3 bases, with 22 bases separating them. CDR1 SGHTA and CDR2 FQGTGA come from the germline V gene. The CDR3 sequence is 18 residues long. In DNA form, the CDR3 reads TGTGCCAGCAGCTTACGAGGGGACACCACGGGGGGCTACTATGGCTACACCTTC. Residues: CASSLRGDTTGGYYGYTF.

V is TRBV5-4 and J is TRBJ2-1; 8 nucleotides match TRBD2. Germline CDR1 SGHNT, CDR2 YYREEE (reference sequence). This CDR3 is 16 amino acids long. V trimming: 4 bases; J trimming: 4 bases; junction bases outside the gene matches: 10. Written as DNA, the CDR3 is TGTGCCAGCAGCCCGGCCGGGACTAGGGGATACAATGAGCAGTTCTTC. It specifies CASSPAGTRGYNEQFF.

This chain links TRBV23-1 with TRBJ1-2; D not certain. TRBV23-1 is reported as an ORF; its role is uncertain. The V and J ends lost 0 bases and 9 bases respectively, with 20 bases between them. There are 16 residues in the CDR3. The CDR3 loop is CASSQSTGGGRNSYTF. The CDR3, as DNA: TGCGCCAGCAGTCAATCTACTGGAGGCGGGCGTAATAGCTACACCTTC.

The chain carries TRBV19 and TRBJ1-2, with 9 bases aligning to TRBD1. Losses at the gene ends were 4 bases for V and 2 bases for J; bases not matched to a gene: 5. This CDR3 is built from 15 residues. Germline loops: CDR1 LNHDA, CDR2 SQIVND (reference sequence). The CDR3 DNA reads as TGTGCCAGTAGTACCGGGACAGGGCAAAACTATGGCTACACCTTC. It translates to CASSTGTGQNYGYTF.

The chain couples TRBV29-1 to TRBJ2-1; TRBD1 might be the D (6 bases). This CDR3 spans 13 amino acids. Trimming cost V 6 bases and J 1 base, with 10 bases left between them. Germline V gene sequence: CDR1 SQVTM, CDR2 ANQGSEA. The CDR3 bases are TGCAGCGTGACAGGAAATTCCTACAATGAGCAGTTCTTC. Its protein is CSVTGNSYNEQFF.

V gene TRBV5-3 combines with J gene TRBJ2-7; tentatively, D is TRBD1 (6 bases). TRBV5-3 is marked as an open reading frame, function uncertain. Trimming removed 5 bases from V and 4 bases from J, with 13 bases in between. CDR3 length: 13 residues. CDR3 loop: CARRHRVGYEQYF. As DNA, the CDR3 is TGTGCCAGAAGACACAGGGTGGGGTACGAGCAGTACTTC.

V and J are TRBV7-8 and TRBJ1-5; TRBD1 is a possible D gene (5 bases). This CDR3 spans 13 amino acids. Per germline, CDR1 SGHVS and CDR2 FQNEAQ. The V end lost 2 bases, the J end lost 4 bases, and 6 bases lay between the germline ends. CDR3 in DNA: TGTGCCAGCAGCTTAAGGGGAAATCAGCCCCAGCATTTT. Its protein is CASSLRGNQPQHF.

The V gene is TRBV5-8, the J gene TRBJ1-1; the D is unclear. Trimming cost V 3 bases and J 3 bases, with 3 bases left between them. CDR3 length: 11 residues. Per germline, CDR1 SGHTS and CDR2 YDEGEE. In nucleotides, the CDR3 is TGTGCCAGCAGCTCGTACACTGAAGCTTTCTTT. Its translation: CASSSYTEAFF.

For the CDR3, the DNA is TGCGCCAGCAGCCAAGAACAGAGTGTCTACTCACCCCTCCACTTT. Its protein is CASSQEQSVYSPLHF. The chain uses TRBV4-3 and TRBJ1-6; the D is unclear. V was trimmed by 0 bases and J by 10 bases, leaving 13 bases between them. The CDR3 has 15 amino acids. The germline V gene has CDR1 LGHNA and CDR2 YSLEER.

The chain uses TRBV15 and TRBJ1-2; 8 nucleotides line up with TRBD1. V shed 1 base, J shed 2 bases, and the junction held 0 bases outside the gene matches. From germline, CDR1 is LNHNV and CDR2 YYDKDF (reference sequence). CDR3 size: 14 residues. The CDR3 here is CATSRGTGNYGYTF. The CDR3, as DNA: TGTGCCACCAGCAGAGGGACAGGGAACTATGGCTACACCTTC.

The chain links TRBV6-5 to TRBJ2-7; tentative D call: TRBD1 (6 bases). V was pared by 8 bases and J by 2 bases, with 7 bases between. Germline V gene lookup returns CDR1 MNHEY and CDR2 SVGAGI. The CDR3 is 11 amino acids. Here the CDR3 DNA reads TGTGCCAGCGCAGGGGCCTACGAGCAGTACTTC. This codes for CASAGAYEQYF.